Listed below are T cell receptor beta chains from one sample, sequenced in a study of cytomegalovirus exposure and HLA in healthy donors. Assay used: immunoSEQ multiplex PCR; TCRdb lists only in-frame clones, some missing. The sample has some 160,000 clones; 65% to 85% are singletons. The sample taken for sequencing was PBMCs. The receptors come from a man aged 45 to 65 in good health and CMV-seropositive. Each CDR3 is given with its conserved first and last residue. Fields, in order: V gene, clone size, D gene, J gene, CDR3 protein, CDR3 DNA. A D gene is named only where the DNA matches it firmly. For some rows the clone size is stated as once, few or many, or as a class when expanded; others skip it.

V: TRBV6-5; size: once; D: -; J: TRBJ1-2; CDR3: CASSSGQRKTGYTF; DNA: TGTGCCAGCAGTTCAGGGCAGAGAAAGACTGGCTACACCTTC
V: TRBV7-8; size: -; D: TRBD1; J: TRBJ2-1; CDR3: CASSSWTGVRYEQFF; DNA: TGTGCCAGCAGCTCTTGGACAGGGGTACGCTATGAGCAGTTCTTC
V: TRBV5-4; size: once; D: TRBD1; J: TRBJ2-5; CDR3: CASSGQGAQTQYF; DNA: TGTGCCAGCAGCGGGCAGGGGGCACAGACCCAGTACTTC
V: TRBV7-2; size: once; D: -; J: TRBJ1-5; CDR3: CASSLIFRQPQHF; DNA: TGTGCCAGCAGCTTAATCTTCCGGCAGCCCCAGCATTTT
V: TRBV28; size: few; D: TRBD1; J: TRBJ2-5; CDR3: CASSLWGTGGTETQYF; DNA: TGTGCCAGCAGTTTATGGGGGACAGGGGGCACGGAGACCCAGTACTTC
V: TRBV2; size: -; D: -; J: TRBJ2-2; CDR3: CASSGVRTGELFF; DNA: TGTGCCAGCAGCGGTGTGAGGACCGGGGAGCTGTTTTTT
V: TRBV9; size: -; D: TRBD1; J: TRBJ2-7; CDR3: CASSVEGASSYEQYF; DNA: TGTGCCAGCAGCGTAGAGGGGGCCTCCAGCTACGAGCAGTACTTC
V: TRBV9; size: -; D: TRBD1; J: TRBJ1-2; CDR3: CASSVGQGLSGYTF; DNA: TGTGCCAGCAGCGTAGGACAGGGTCTCAGTGGCTACACCTTC
V: TRBV23-1; size: -; D: TRBD1; J: TRBJ2-1; CDR3: CASSQPGTGGNEQFF; DNA: TGCGCCAGCAGTCAACCCGGGACAGGGGGCAATGAGCAGTTCTTC
V: TRBV28; size: -; D: -; J: TRBJ2-1; CDR3: CASSPIAENNEQFF; DNA: TGTGCCAGCAGCCCAATCGCGGAAAACAATGAGCAGTTCTTC
V: TRBV5-5; size: few; D: TRBD2; J: TRBJ2-3; CDR3: CASSSQLAGGGTQYF; DNA: TGTGCCAGCAGCAGCCAACTAGCGGGAGGAGGTACGCAGTATTTT
V: TRBV6-5; size: -; D: -; J: TRBJ1-2; CDR3: CASSSEEDDYGYTF; DNA: TGTGCCAGCAGCTCGGAGGAGGACGATTATGGCTACACCTTC
V: TRBV14; size: -; D: TRBD2; J: TRBJ2-5; CDR3: CASSPSGLAGETQYF; DNA: TGTGCCAGCTCTCCATCCGGACTAGCGGGAGAGACCCAGTACTTC